The sequence of this T cell receptor beta chain was determined in a study of regulatory T cells in long-lasting Graves disease (dated by TCRdb to the early 2020s). Regarding the study in general: To count as having persistent Graves' disease, a patient had to have received antithyroid drug treatment for over 5 years with TSH receptor autoantibodies remaining persistently positive. Persistent Graves' disease patients in the clinical cohort had taken antithyroid drugs for 8 to 12 years on average. A total of roughly 33 samples underwent TCR sequencing: some 13 from persistent and about 20 from newly diagnosed Graves' disease patients. Persistent Graves' disease patients were compared with newly diagnosed Graves' disease patients by peripheral blood TCR sequencing and RNA sequencing. The study was registered as a clinical trial and conducted in China. The study at large found these results: Patients with persistent disease shared more public clonotypes (roughly 2,900) than newly diagnosed patients did (approximately 1,000). Only peripheral blood was studied, because thyroid tissue, the primary lesion, was inaccessible. TRBV28, TRBJ1-2 and TRBJ2-5 were preferentially used in persistent disease, while TRBV20-1 and TRBJ2-1 were favored in newly diagnosed disease. Compared with newly diagnosed patients, patients with persistent Graves' disease had lower TCR Shannon entropy and fewer highly expanded clones, which suggests clonal expansion. Sequencing and analysis were restricted to the TCR beta chain. The authors acknowledged the small sample size as a limitation that may reduce accuracy.

CDR3 length: 15 amino acids, cysteine to phenylalanine. Just the 45-base CDR3 DNA is kept, in frame starting at base 1. CDR1 and CDR2, looked up from the germline V gene, are SGHRS and YFSETQ. At the junction V is shortened by 0 bases and J by 6 bases, with 15 bases in between. To note about this clonotype: Its cognate antigen has yet to be identified. Per-nucleotide qualities are absent, and no much larger clonotype sits a single base away.

Receptors were amplified or captured by multiplex PCR. Sequenced on an Illumina HiSeq 4000. iRepertoire HTBI primers and Arm-PCR amplification of CDR3 regions were used to construct TCR beta libraries. Before sequencing, the PCR products underwent gel purification. In the authors' own workflow: Across samples, approximately 68 TRBV and 13 to 15 TRBJ segments were identified and used for gene usage analysis of CDR3 amino acid clonotypes. COPE and FqMerger were used to merge filtered high-quality paired reads into contigs. BLAST was used to align contigs to IMGT TRBV, TRBD and TRBJ reference genes, and CDR3 was defined according to IMGT. Clonotypes above 0.1% frequency were classified as highly expanded clones. Repertoire diversity was measured by Shannon entropy, and V-J evenness by the Gini coefficient. Clonotypes shared by more than one individual were considered public. TCRdb redid the processing of the public reads, applying fastp at Q25 and MiXCR, and retained in-frame beta chains. Here each entry gathers all rows of one CDR3 protein and keeps the most common genes and DNA. Here the V and J calls rest on TCRdb's processing, not on the authors' analysis. This sample has fewer than 400,000 distinct CDR3 sequences in its table, and 20% of those were observed once. The ten largest clonotypes hold around 21% of the sample.

The time point label corresponds to: persistent/refractory GD, antithyroid drugs over 5 years with positive TRAb. For both TCR sequencing and RNA sequencing, RNA was extracted from PBMCs using TRIzol. Graves' disease was diagnosed according to American Thyroid Association guidelines. Patients for the study were recruited at an endocrinology department in Xi'an, China. Each patient gave approximately 9 milliliters of peripheral blood, collected in an EDTA anticoagulant tube. PBMCs were isolated by Ficoll Paque Plus density gradient separation without further T cell sorting. An Agilent 2100 Bioanalyzer and agarose gel were used to assess RNA quality, and a NanoDrop 2000 was used to measure RNA concentration.

The chain links TRBV5-1 with TRBJ1-1, with the D gene not confidently named. This receptor was obtained from a female donor with Graves disease. This material consisted of peripheral blood mononuclear cells (PBMCs), taken when the disease was refractory, from a patient treated with antithyroid drugs. The CDR3 loop reads CASSLERRKGAEAFF. The bases read TGCGCCAGCAGCTTGGAGCGTCGAAAAGGCGCTGAAGCTTTCTTT.